This TCR beta chain was identified in a study of T cell responses to AZD1222 COVID-19 vaccine. Study conclusions and caveats: Targets within unmutated variant regions were reportedly found for nearly half of spike-specific TCRs. The donors showed a predominance of white British ancestry and of females, with possible underestimation of clonal diversity. Of the AZD1222 recipients, only five or six were seropositive at baseline.

Trimming at V came to 1 base and at J to 3 bases, leaving 16 bases not matched to a gene. Per the germline V gene, CDR1 is SGHNT and CDR2 is YYREEE (reference sequence). CDR3 size: 20 residues. Repertoires were generated with immunoSEQ multiplex PCR, while TCRdb's copy carries only in-frame clones and drops some. The sample has 95,000 to 110,000 clones; about 93% are singletons. As concerns this clone: What it recognizes is unknown.

V and J are TRBV5-4 and TRBJ1-6, with 7 bases aligning to TRBD1. The TCR comes from an adult who received the AZD1222 COVID-19 vaccine. The sample here was peripheral blood, taken 28 days after the second AZD1222 dose. CDR3 region: CASSLREVGTATYYNSPLHF. The CDR3, as DNA: TGTGCCAGCAGCTTGAGGGAAGTAGGGACAGCGACTTACTATAATTCACCCCTCCACTTT.